A single sample is the source of the 3 T cell receptor beta chains below, sequenced in a study of cytomegalovirus exposure and HLA in healthy donors. The assay was immunoSEQ multiplex PCR, and TCRdb's table has in-frame clones only and misses some. The table includes approximately 230,000 clones, about 90% detected once. Material for sequencing was PBMCs. Source of these receptors: a man between 18 and 29 years old in good health and CMV-seropositive.

This clone showed up just once. The chain recombines TRBV4-1 with TRBJ2-7, with 12 positions matching TRBD2. Trimming at V came to 2 bases and at J to 7 bases, leaving 12 bases not matched to a gene. The CDR3 loop spans 17 amino acids. Per germline, CDR1 MGHRA and CDR2 YSYEKL. CDR3 DNA sequence: TGCGCCAGCAGCCAATTGTTCCGACTAGCGGGAGCTCGGGAGCAGTACTTC. Its protein product is CASSQLFRLAGAREQYF.

The J gene is TRBJ2-5, the V gene TRBV10-3; the match to TRBD2 covers 8 bases. The V and J ends lost 10 bases and 5 bases, in that order; junction bases with no gene match: 12. The CDR3 extends over 14 amino acids. CDR1 ENHRY and CDR2 SYGVKD come from the germline V gene. The CDR3 is CATTTSASHETQYF. CDR3 nucleotides: TGTGCCACAACGACTAGCGCCTCCCACGAGACCCAGTACTTC.

The chain joins TRBV27 to TRBJ2-1; D gene uncertain. CDR1 is MNHEY and CDR2 is SMNVEV in the germline V gene (reference sequence). The CDR3 is made up of 15 amino acids. V lost 0 bases and J lost 2, with 8 bases in between. The CDR3 DNA reads TGTGCCAGCAGTTTATCGGGTCGGACCTACAATGAGCAGTTCTTC. This gives the protein CASSLSGRTYNEQFF.